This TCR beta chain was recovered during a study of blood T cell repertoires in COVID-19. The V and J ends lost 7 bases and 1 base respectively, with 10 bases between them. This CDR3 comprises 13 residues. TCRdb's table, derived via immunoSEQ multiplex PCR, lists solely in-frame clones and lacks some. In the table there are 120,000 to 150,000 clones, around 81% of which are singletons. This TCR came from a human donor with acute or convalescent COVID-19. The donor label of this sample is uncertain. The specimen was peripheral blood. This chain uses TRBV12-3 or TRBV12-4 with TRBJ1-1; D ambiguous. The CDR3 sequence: CASTPARNTEAFF. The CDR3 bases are TGTGCCAGCACCCCAGCTAGGAACACTGAAGCTTTCTTT.